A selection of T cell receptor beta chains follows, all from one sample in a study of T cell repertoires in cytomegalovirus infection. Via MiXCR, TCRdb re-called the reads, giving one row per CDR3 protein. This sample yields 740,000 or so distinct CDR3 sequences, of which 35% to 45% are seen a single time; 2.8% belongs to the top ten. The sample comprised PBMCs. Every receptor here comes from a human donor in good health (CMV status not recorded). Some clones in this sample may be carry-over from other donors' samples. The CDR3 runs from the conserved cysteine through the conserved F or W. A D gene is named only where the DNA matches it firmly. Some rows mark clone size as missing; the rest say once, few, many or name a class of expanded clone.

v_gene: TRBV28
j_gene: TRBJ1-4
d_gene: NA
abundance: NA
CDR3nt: TGTGCCAGCACAATTGCTCTGGGGGGCGCAAATGAAAAACTGTTTTTT
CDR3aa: CASTIALGGANEKLFF

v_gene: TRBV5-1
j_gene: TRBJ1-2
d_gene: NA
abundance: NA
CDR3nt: TGCGCCAGCAGCTCCTTACCCGGACCCGACTATGGCTACACCTTC
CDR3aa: CASSSLPGPDYGYTF

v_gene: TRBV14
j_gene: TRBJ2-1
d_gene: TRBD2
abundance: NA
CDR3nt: TGTGCCAGCAGCCAAGTGGCGGGAGGATACAAAGAGCAGTTCTTC
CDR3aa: CASSQVAGGYKEQFF

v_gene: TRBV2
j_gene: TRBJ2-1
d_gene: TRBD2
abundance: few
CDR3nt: TGTGCCAGCAGTGAACTAGCGGGGGGTGGGAATGAGCAGTTCTTC
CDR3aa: CASSELAGGGNEQFF

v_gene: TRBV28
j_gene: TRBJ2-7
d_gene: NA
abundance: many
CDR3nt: TGTGCCAGCAGGCCGCTCGGGGATTACGAGCAGTACTTC
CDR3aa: CASRPLGDYEQYF

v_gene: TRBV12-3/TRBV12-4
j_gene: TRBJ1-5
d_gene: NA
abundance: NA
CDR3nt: TGTGCCAGCAGTTTCTCCTCCGGGACGCCTATTCAGCCCCAGCATTTT
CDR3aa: CASSFSSGTPIQPQHF

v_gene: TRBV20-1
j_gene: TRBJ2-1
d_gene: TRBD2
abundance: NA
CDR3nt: TGCAGTGCTTATACTAGCGGGAGATCCTACAATGAGCAGTTCTTC
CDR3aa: CSAYTSGRSYNEQFF

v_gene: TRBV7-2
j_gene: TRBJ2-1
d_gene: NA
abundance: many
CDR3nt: TGTGCCAGCAGCCCTGGGACGGAGAATGAGCAGTTCTTC
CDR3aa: CASSPGTENEQFF

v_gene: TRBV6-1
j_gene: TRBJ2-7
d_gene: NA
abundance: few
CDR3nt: TGTGCCAGCAGTGAAGACAGGACTTTCTACGAGCAGTACTTC
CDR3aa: CASSEDRTFYEQYF

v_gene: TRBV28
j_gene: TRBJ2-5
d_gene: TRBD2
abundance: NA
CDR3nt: TGTGCCAGCAGTGGACTAGCGGGGGAGACCCGAGATCCAGAGACCCAGTACTTC
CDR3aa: CASSGLAGETRDPETQYF

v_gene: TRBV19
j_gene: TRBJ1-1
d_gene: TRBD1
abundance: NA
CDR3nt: TGTGCCAGTAGGGGACAGAACTCACCCAACACTGAAGCTTTCTTT
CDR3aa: CASRGQNSPNTEAFF

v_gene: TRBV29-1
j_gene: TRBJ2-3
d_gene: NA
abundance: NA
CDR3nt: TGCAGCGTTGGGCAGACCACAGATACGCAGTATTTT
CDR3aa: CSVGQTTDTQYF

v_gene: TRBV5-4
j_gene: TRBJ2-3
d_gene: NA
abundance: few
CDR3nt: TGTGCCAGCAGCCCTGGGAACACCCCCGGGACAAGCTTTGCAGATACGCAGTATTTT
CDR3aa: CASSPGNTPGTSFADTQYF

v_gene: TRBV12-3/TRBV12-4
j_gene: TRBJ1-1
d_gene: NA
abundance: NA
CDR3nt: TGTGCCAGCAACCCCCAGAAAAATTTAAACACTGAAGCTTTCTTT
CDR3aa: CASNPQKNLNTEAFF

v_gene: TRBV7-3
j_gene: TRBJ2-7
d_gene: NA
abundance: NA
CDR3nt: TGTGCCAGCAACGCCCTAGCCAGGGGGGGCGGCGAGCAGTACTTC
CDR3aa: CASNALARGGGEQYF

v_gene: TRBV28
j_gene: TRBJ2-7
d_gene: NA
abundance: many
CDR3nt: TGTGCCAGCAGCCAACAGGTTCCCCACGAGCAGTACTTC
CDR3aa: CASSQQVPHEQYF

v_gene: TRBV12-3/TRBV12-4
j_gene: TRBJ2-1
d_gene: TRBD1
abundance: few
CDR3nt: TGTGCCAGCAGATCCGGGACAGGGGTGTTCTTC
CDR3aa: CASRSGTGVFF

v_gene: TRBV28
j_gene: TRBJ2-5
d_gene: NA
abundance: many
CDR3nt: TGTGCCAGCAGTTTATCCCTGACTAGGCCGATCCAAGAGACCCAGTACTTC
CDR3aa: CASSLSLTRPIQETQYF